The 32 T cell receptor beta chains given below trace back to one sample, sequenced in a study of human T cells and chemical hapten exposure. Sample time point: pre-sensitization, week 0. Treatment reported: therapeutic diphenylcyclopropenone sensitization with weekly scalp DPC. TCRdb redid the calling of the RACE reads with MiXCR, one entry per CDR3 protein. This sample has approximately 80,000 distinct CDR3 sequences, with 14% found just once. The sample was whole blood, taken in connection with sensitization to the hapten diphenylcyclopropenone (DPC). The receptors were gathered from a woman aged 45 to 65 with alopecia areata. Some clones in this sample may be carry-over from other donors' samples.

This chain links TRBV11-2 with TRBJ2-2, with D uncertain. Deletions cut 0 bases from V and 5 bases from J, with 13 bases between. Per the germline V gene, CDR1 is SGHAT and CDR2 is FQNNGV. The CDR3 is made up of 16 amino acids. Here the CDR3 DNA reads TGTGCCAGCAGCTTAGATCCTCGAGGTTTTACCGGGGAGCTGTTTTTT. This translates into CASSLDPRGFTGELFF.

This clonotype turned up a few times. The J gene is TRBJ1-4, the V gene TRBV27, with unresolved D. Germline V gene sequence: CDR1 MNHEY, CDR2 SMNVEV (reference sequence). V gave up 2 bases and J gave up 0 bases, with 7 bases separating them. This CDR3 has 15 residues. The chain's CDR3 is CASSLRLATNEKLFF. The CDR3 coding sequence is TGTGCCAGCAGTTTAAGGCTTGCAACTAATGAAAAACTGTTTTTT.

The rearrangement links TRBV7-9 to TRBJ2-1, with D hard to call. This CDR3 is built from 11 residues. Trimming pared 5 bases from V and 8 bases from J, leaving 7 bases between. The V gene's germline CDR1 is SEHNR and CDR2 FQNEAQ (reference sequence). The CDR3: CASSVYDEQFF. CDR3 in DNA: TGTGCCAGCAGCGTTTACGATGAGCAGTTCTTC.

This chain connects TRBV7-2 to TRBJ1-1; no clear D. Germline-derived CDR1 and CDR2 are SGHTA and FQGNSA. This CDR3 is 13 amino acids long. Trimming pared 5 bases from V and 7 bases from J, leaving 14 bases between. As DNA, the CDR3 is TGTGCCAGCAGCACCCGGTCCCTTTATGAAGCTTTCTTT. Translated: CASSTRSLYEAFF.

The chain combines TRBV29-1 with TRBJ2-2; a possible D gene is TRBD1 (7 bases). Trimming shortened V by 7 bases and J by 4 bases, and 22 bases separated the two germline ends. The CDR3 runs 16 residues. CDR1 is SQVTM and CDR2 is ANQGSEA in the germline V gene. The CDR3 bases are TGCAGCGCCCAGGGGGGAAGAGACAGGGCCACCGGGGAGCTGTTTTTT. Amino acids: CSAQGGRDRATGELFF.

In this sample, this clonotype turned up a few times. V gene TRBV20-1 combines with J gene TRBJ2-7; the D gene could be TRBD1 or TRBD2 (5 bases each). Trimming took off 0 bases at V and 2 bases at J, with 14 bases between the two ends. Looked up from germline, CDR1 is DFQATT and CDR2 is SNEGSKA (reference sequence). The length of the CDR3 is 15 residues. DNA for the CDR3: TGCAGTGCTAGAGACCCCCGGGACCCGACCTACGAGCAGTACTTC. It codes for CSARDPRDPTYEQYF.

CDR3 in DNA: TGTGCCAGCAGTTTATGGAACGGAGAAGAGACCCAGTACTTC. Its protein is CASSLWNGEETQYF. This sequence joins TRBV27 and TRBJ2-5; D ambiguous. This CDR3 contains 14 residues. The germline gives CDR1 MNHEY, CDR2 SMNVEV (reference sequence). The germline V and J ends were trimmed by 1 base and 3 bases, with 9 bases remaining between them.

There are a few counts of this clonotype. The rearrangement links TRBV18 to TRBJ1-2, with no clear D. Between the trimmed V and J ends, which lost 2 bases and 2 bases, there was a span of 12 bases. The germline V gene encodes CDR1 KGHSH and CDR2 LQKENI. The CDR3 is 15 amino acids. The CDR3 here is CASSPGPGPNYGYTF. The CDR3 bases are TGTGCCAGCTCACCAGGACCCGGTCCCAACTATGGCTACACCTTC.

This sequence joins TRBV7-2 and TRBJ2-7, with D possibly being TRBD2 (5 bases). The V end lost 4 bases, the J end lost 0 bases, and 19 bases lay between the germline ends. This CDR3 has 17 amino acids. Germline CDR1 reads SGHTA; CDR2 reads FQGNSA. For the CDR3, the DNA is TGTGCCAGCAGCTCAGGACTCTTGACGAGCTCCTCCTACGAGCAGTACTTC. Its protein product is CASSSGLLTSSSYEQYF.

The J gene is TRBJ1-1, the V gene TRBV6-2 or TRBV6-3; D might be TRBD1 (6 bases). V lost 5 bases to trimming and J lost 3 bases, with 16 bases between them. The CDR3 runs 15 residues. Germline V lookup: CDR1 MNHEY, CDR2 SVGEGT. The CDR3 sequence is CASSDFDRRDTEAFF. For the CDR3, the DNA is TGTGCCAGCAGTGATTTCGACAGGAGAGACACTGAAGCTTTCTTT.

The gene calls are TRBV6-2 or TRBV6-3 and TRBJ2-1; D unclear. CDR1 and CDR2 (germline): MNHEY, SVGEGT. The CDR3 length is 12 residues. The ends were cut back, 4 bases at V and 4 bases at J, with 5 bases in the middle. DNA of the CDR3: TGTGCCAGCAGTTTTAGTTACAATGAGCAGTTCTTC. Translation gives CASSFSYNEQFF.

This clonotype has a handful of counts. This rearrangement joins TRBV5-6 to TRBJ1-5; D might be TRBD1 (5 bases). Germline CDR1 and CDR2: SGHDT and YYEEEE. The CDR3 loop spans 13 amino acids. The ends were cut back, 4 bases at V and 4 bases at J, with 9 bases in the middle. The CDR3 spells CASSRGPNQPQHF. The CDR3 DNA sequence: TGTGCCAGCAGCCGGGGACCTAATCAGCCCCAGCATTTT.

This clonotype turned up a few times. This chain joins TRBV5-1 and TRBJ2-7; tentative D call: TRBD1 (5 bases). This CDR3 spans 16 amino acids. V gave up 5 bases and J gave up 0 bases, with 18 bases separating them. Germline V lookup: CDR1 SGHRS, CDR2 YFSETQ. The CDR3, as DNA: TGCGCCAGCAGGCCTCATAAACAGGCGTTCTCCTACGAGCAGTACTTC. Translating gives CASRPHKQAFSYEQYF. The full variable domain, with the rest looked up from reference TRBV5-1 and TRBJ2-7, is KAGVTQTPRYLIKTRGQQVTLSCSPISGHRSVSWYQQTPGQGLQFLFEYFSETQRNKGNFPGRFSGRQFSNSRSEMNVSTLELGDSALYLCASRPHKQAFSYEQYFGPGTRLTVT.

The V and J genes are TRBV29-1 and TRBJ2-3; 9 bases agree with TRBD2. The junction had 6 bases not matched to a gene; V was cut back by 4 bases and J by 1 base. The V gene's germline CDR1 is SQVTM and CDR2 ANQGSEA. The CDR3 consists of 15 residues. CDR3: CSVGGLAGRTDTQYF. CDR3 in DNA: TGCAGCGTTGGCGGGCTAGCGGGGCGCACAGATACGCAGTATTTT.

The chain is built from TRBV7-2 and TRBJ2-5; 7 positions match TRBD2. Germline V gene sequence: CDR1 SGHTA, CDR2 FQGNSA. The J segment lost 5 bases and the V segment lost 8 bases, leaving 11 bases of the junction unmatched. The CDR3 runs to 14 residues. CDR3 amino acids: CASSLRAGRETQYF. In DNA form, the CDR3 reads TGTGCCAGCTCCCTCCGAGCGGGAAGGGAGACCCAGTACTTC. Supplemented by reference TRBV7-2 and TRBJ2-5, the full variable domain reads GAGVSQSPSNKVTEKGKDVELRCDPISGHTALYWYRQSLGQGLEFLIYFQGNSAPDKSGLPSDRFSAERTGGSVSTLTIQRTQQEDSAVYLCASSLRAGRETQYFGPGTRLLVL.

This chain uses TRBV25-1 with TRBJ2-1; D perhaps matches TRBD2 (5 bases). This CDR3 region has 15 residues. V lost 7 bases, J lost 7 bases, and 20 bases lay in between. Germline V CDR1 and CDR2: MGHDK, SYGVNS. CDR3 nucleotides: TGTGCCAGCAAGAGTCCTGGAGGTCGGGGTAATGAGCAGTTCTTC. Translating it yields CASKSPGGRGNEQFF.

This chain joins TRBV5-1 and TRBJ1-5; D gene uncertain. Germline-derived CDR1 and CDR2 are SGHRS and YFSETQ. Deletions cut 1 base from V and 4 bases from J, with 6 bases between. The CDR3 extends over 13 amino acids. In nucleotides, the CDR3 is TGCGCCAGCAGCTTGTACGCTAATCAGCCCCAGCATTTT. Translating it yields CASSLYANQPQHF.

The sample holds a few counts of this clonotype. The V call is TRBV6-2 or TRBV6-3, the J call TRBJ2-1, with D possibly matching TRBD2 (6 bases). This CDR3 contains 17 residues. Per germline, CDR1 MNHEY and CDR2 SVGEGT. Deletions cut 6 bases from V and 8 bases from J, with 26 bases between. The DNA for the CDR3 is TGTGCCAGCAGCCATTCGTTCCTAGGACTACCAACGCATGAGCAGTTCTTC. Translated: CASSHSFLGLPTHEQFF.

This chain joins TRBV15 and TRBJ1-5; D may be TRBD1 (6 bases). Germline-derived CDR1 and CDR2 are LNHNV and YYDKDF (reference sequence). Trimming removed 2 bases at V and 2 bases at J, with 13 bases between. The CDR3 loop spans 16 amino acids. Here the CDR3 DNA reads TGTGCCACCAGCAGAACAACAGGGATGGGCAATCAGCCCCAGCATTTT. Translation gives CATSRTTGMGNQPQHF.

In this sample, this clonotype turned up a few times. The rearrangement joins TRBV18 to TRBJ1-2; 9 nucleotides agree with TRBD1. J lost 6 bases, V lost 8 bases, and 10 bases had no gene match. The germline V gene encodes CDR1 KGHSH and CDR2 LQKENI. The CDR3 runs 14 residues. CDR3 bases: TGTGCCAGCACCCGGGACAGGGACCCCGATGGCTACACCTTC. Its protein is CASTRDRDPDGYTF.

The chain recombines TRBV29-1 with TRBJ2-2, with TRBD2 matching 10 bases. Germline CDR1 is SQVTM and CDR2 is ANQGSEA. V was clipped by 2 bases and J by 5 bases; unmatched bases: 5. CDR3 size: 15 residues. In nucleotides, the CDR3 is TGCAGCGTTGAACGAGCGACTAGCGGGACCGGGGAGCTGTTTTTT. Protein: CSVERATSGTGELFF.

This clonotype was seen many times. V and J are TRBV29-1 and TRBJ2-2, with 7 bases that match TRBD2. The germline gives CDR1 SQVTM, CDR2 ANQGSEA. Losses at the gene ends were 3 bases for V and 1 base for J; bases not matched to a gene: 2. The CDR3 is made up of 14 amino acids. Here the CDR3 reads CSVDVAGNTGELFF. The CDR3 DNA sequence: TGCAGCGTTGACGTAGCGGGGAACACCGGGGAGCTGTTTTTT.

The chain employs TRBV4-1 and TRBJ2-3, with a tentative D call TRBD2 (5 bases). The CDR3 consists of 15 residues. Germline assignment: CDR1 MGHRA and CDR2 YSYEKL. The V and J ends lost 1 base and 0 bases respectively, with 8 bases between them. CDR3: CASSQASRSTDTQYF. CDR3 nucleotides: TGCGCCAGCAGCCAAGCTAGCCGGAGCACAGATACGCAGTATTTT.

The chain carries TRBV2 and TRBJ2-4, with 10 bases lining up with TRBD2. The CDR3 has 14 amino acids. V lost 4 bases, J lost 11 bases, and 8 bases stayed unmatched. The germline CDR1 and CDR2 sequences are SNHLY and FYNNEI. This CDR3 is CASSVRGSGGFQYF. The DNA for the CDR3 is TGTGCCAGCAGTGTCCGGGGTAGCGGGGGGTTTCAGTACTTC.

This clonotype was counted a few times. V usage is TRBV28 and J usage is TRBJ2-1; 7 bases line up with TRBD2. The ends lost 6 bases at V and 5 bases at J; junction bases unmatched: 16. The CDR3 spans 17 residues. Germline V gene sequence: CDR1 MDHEN, CDR2 SYDVKM. The CDR3 here is CASSPLLGSGFNNEQFF. The CDR3 region has the DNA TGTGCCAGCAGCCCGTTACTTGGTAGCGGGTTTAACAATGAGCAGTTCTTC.

The chain combines TRBV11-3 with TRBJ2-1; no definite D call. Germline values: CDR1 SGHNT, CDR2 YENEEA. This CDR3 has 16 residues. With 5 bases removed from V and 0 bases from J, the gap between germline ends came to 14 bases. The CDR3 sequence is CASSPGGVSSYNEQFF. Here the CDR3 DNA reads TGTGCCAGCAGCCCGGGCGGCGTTAGCTCCTACAATGAGCAGTTCTTC.

This rearrangement joins TRBV6-5 to TRBJ1-5, with D possibly being TRBD1 (5 bases). The CDR3 spans 16 residues. The ends were cut back, 5 bases at V and 0 bases at J, with 14 bases in the middle. Germline V gene lookup returns CDR1 MNHEY and CDR2 SVGAGI. This CDR3 reads CASSQGMPYSNQPQHF. CDR3 sequence (DNA): TGTGCCAGCAGTCAGGGAATGCCCTATAGCAATCAGCCCCAGCATTTT.

At least ten counts were recorded for this clonotype. The rearrangement uses TRBV7-2 and TRBJ2-3; 13 nucleotides match TRBD2. CDR1 and CDR2 from the germline V gene are SGHTA and FQGNSA. The CDR3 is 21 amino acids. V gave up 5 bases and J gave up 2 bases; unmatched junction bases: 19. The chain's CDR3 is CASSHARGGLAGVYNTDTQYF. CDR3 nucleotides: TGTGCCAGCAGCCACGCTAGAGGAGGACTAGCGGGAGTCTATAACACAGATACGCAGTATTTT.

The CDR3 nucleotides read TGTGCCTGGAGTGTAAGTCTGATTGGGACCCAGTACTTC. Translating it yields CAWSVSLIGTQYF. The rearrangement links TRBV30 to TRBJ2-5; D remains unclear. The V gene lost 0 bases and the J gene lost 7 bases, with 12 bases spanning the gap. Per the germline V gene, CDR1 is GTSNPN and CDR2 is SVGIG (reference sequence). The CDR3 consists of 13 residues.

This clonotype was detected many times. The chain joins TRBV3-1 to TRBJ2-5; tentatively, D is TRBD2 (5 bases). Trimming took off 4 bases at V and 4 bases at J, with 22 bases between the two ends. Per the germline V gene, CDR1 is LGHDT and CDR2 is YNNKEL (reference sequence). This CDR3 spans 17 amino acids. CDR3 protein: CASSPRIERSPRETQYF. In DNA, the CDR3 is TGTGCCAGCAGCCCGCGAATTGAGCGGAGCCCCCGAGAGACCCAGTACTTC.

This clonotype was seen a few times. V and J are TRBV6-2 or TRBV6-3 and TRBJ1-1, with TRBD1 matching 7 bases. The CDR3 consists of 16 residues. The germline CDR1 and CDR2 sequences are MNHEY and SVGEGT. The V segment lost 6 bases and the J segment 4 bases; nucleotides outside the gene matches: 14. For the CDR3, the DNA is TGTGCCAGCAGGTCGTCTCGACAGGGCGGGAGCACTGAAGCTTTCTTT. This gives the protein CASRSSRQGGSTEAFF.

The chain employs TRBV5-4 and TRBJ2-5, with D hard to call. The V gene's germline CDR1 is SGHNT and CDR2 YYREEE (reference sequence). The V end lost 4 bases, the J end lost 5 bases, and 9 bases lay between the germline ends. CDR3 length: 12 amino acids. For the CDR3, the DNA is TGTGCCAGCAGCCGGGCCGCGGAGACCCAGTACTTC. The encoded protein is CASSRAAETQYF.